This T cell receptor beta chain was retrieved from a study of T cells after yellow fever vaccination. General study results and limits: Contaminating bulk clonotypes could be abundant in FACS-sorted repertoires. CD4 and CD8 compartments shared a small share of clonotypes.

One entry per CDR3 protein, called by TCRdb with MiXCR from the 5' RACE reads. The table lists hundreds of thousands of distinct CDR3 sequences, roughly 11% of them singletons, with roughly a sixth in the top ten. On this clonotype: Its matching antigen is unknown.

Germline-derived CDR1 and CDR2 are SGHAT and FQDESV (reference sequence). CDR3 length equals 20 residues. The V and J ends lost 5 bases and 3 bases, in that order; junction bases with no gene match: 18. This material consisted of PBMCs, taken on the day of the first yellow fever vaccination. This chain links TRBV11-1 with TRBJ2-2; the match to TRBD1 covers 10 bases. This TCR derives from a man between 18 and 35 years old who received the YFV17D yellow fever vaccine. The CDR3 here is CASSTSAAYTGTGDTGELFF. Written as DNA, the CDR3 is TGTGCCAGCAGCACTTCAGCCGCCTACACCGGGACAGGGGACACCGGGGAGCTGTTTTTT. The variable domain in full, completed from reference TRBV11-1 and TRBJ2-2, reads EAEVAQSPRYKITEKSQAVAFWCDPISGHATLYWYRQILGQGPELLVQFQDESVVDDSQLPKDRFSAERLKGVDSTLKIQPAELGDSAMYLCASSTSAAYTGTGDTGELFFGEGSRLTVL.